A selection of T cell receptor beta chains follows, all from one sample in a study of cytomegalovirus exposure and HLA in healthy donors. Generated by immunoSEQ multiplex PCR, the TCRdb table keeps only in-frame clones and is missing some. The sample has some 150,000 clones, 70% to 80% seen once. Sequencing used PBMCs. These receptors were taken from a female donor in good health and CMV-seropositive. CDR3s include the opening cysteine and the closing phenylalanine or tryptophan. A D gene is named only where the DNA matches it firmly. Where a row states a size, it is once, few, many or the class of an expanded clone; other rows omit it.

d_gene	abundance	v_gene	j_gene	CDR3nt	CDR3aa
TRBD1	.	TRBV5-5	TRBJ2-7	TGTGCCAGCAGCAGGGACACAGGGGGCGACGAGCAGTACTTC	CASSRDTGGDEQYF
TRBD1	.	TRBV30	TRBJ1-2	TGTGCCTTAACAGGGGGCTCTGGCTACACCTTC	CALTGGSGYTF
.	.	TRBV14	TRBJ2-4	TGTGCCAGCAGCCAAGAATCGGGCATTCAGTACTTC	CASSQESGIQYF
TRBD2	few	TRBV11-2	TRBJ2-1	TGTGCCAGCAGCTTTACGTGGTCTGGGGGGGATGAGCAGTTCTTC	CASSFTWSGGDEQFF
.	.	TRBV29-1	TRBJ1-2	TGCAGCGTTGAAACGGATGCTACTAACTATGGCTATACCTTC	CSVETDATNYGYTF
.	few	TRBV18	TRBJ1-1	TGTGCCAGCTCACCAGGGGTGACTATGAACACTGAAGCTTTCTTT	CASSPGVTMNTEAFF
TRBD1	.	TRBV5-1	TRBJ2-3	TGCGCCAGCAGCCAGGGACAGACCAGCACAGATACGCAGTATTTT	CASSQGQTSTDTQYF
.	.	TRBV2	TRBJ2-7	TGTGCCAGCAGTGATTCGGGTAGGGGCCCCTACGAGCAGTACTTC	CASSDSGRGPYEQYF
TRBD1	.	TRBV6-5	TRBJ2-3	TGTGCCAGCAGCATACAGGGGGTGAATCAGTATTTT	CASSIQGVNQYF
.	once	TRBV14	TRBJ1-2	TGTGCCAGCAGCCAAGACGGACAGACTTTGGGCGGCTACACCTTC	CASSQDGQTLGGYTF